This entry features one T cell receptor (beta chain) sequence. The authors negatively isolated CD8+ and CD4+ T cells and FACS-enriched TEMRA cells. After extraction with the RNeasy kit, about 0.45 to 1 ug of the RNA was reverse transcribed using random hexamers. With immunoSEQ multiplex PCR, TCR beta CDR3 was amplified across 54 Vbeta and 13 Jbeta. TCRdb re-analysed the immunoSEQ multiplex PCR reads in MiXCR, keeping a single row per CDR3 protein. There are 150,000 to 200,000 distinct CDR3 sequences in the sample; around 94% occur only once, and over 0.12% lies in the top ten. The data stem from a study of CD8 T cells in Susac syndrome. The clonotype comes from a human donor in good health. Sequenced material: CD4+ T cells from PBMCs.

The CDR3 loop is CSASSYTDTQYF. For the CDR3, the DNA is TGCAGTGCTTCTAGCTACACAGATACGCAGTATTTT. V is TRBV20-1 and J is TRBJ2-3; D may be TRBD2 (5 bases). Germline values: CDR1 DFQATT, CDR2 SNEGSKA (reference sequence). Trimming removed 5 bases at V and 2 bases at J, with 8 bases between. The CDR3 runs 12 residues.